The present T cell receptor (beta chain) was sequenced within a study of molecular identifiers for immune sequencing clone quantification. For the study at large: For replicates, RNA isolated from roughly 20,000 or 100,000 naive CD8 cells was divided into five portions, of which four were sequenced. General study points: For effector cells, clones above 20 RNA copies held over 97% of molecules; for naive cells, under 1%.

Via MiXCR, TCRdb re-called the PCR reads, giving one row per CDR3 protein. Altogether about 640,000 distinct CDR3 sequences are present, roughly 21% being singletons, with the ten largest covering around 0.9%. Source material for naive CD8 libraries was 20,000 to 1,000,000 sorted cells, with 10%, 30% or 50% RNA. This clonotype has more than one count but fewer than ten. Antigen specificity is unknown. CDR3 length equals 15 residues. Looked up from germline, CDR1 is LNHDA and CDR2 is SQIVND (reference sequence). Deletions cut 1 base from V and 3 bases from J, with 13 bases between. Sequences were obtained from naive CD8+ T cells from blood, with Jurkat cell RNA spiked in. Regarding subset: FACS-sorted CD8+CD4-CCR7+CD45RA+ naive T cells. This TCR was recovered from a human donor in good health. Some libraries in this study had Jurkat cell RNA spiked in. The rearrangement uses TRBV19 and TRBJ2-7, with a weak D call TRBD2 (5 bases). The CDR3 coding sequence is TGTGCCAGTAGTATAGCACCGACGGGAAACTACGAGCAGTACTTC. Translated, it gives CASSIAPTGNYEQYF.